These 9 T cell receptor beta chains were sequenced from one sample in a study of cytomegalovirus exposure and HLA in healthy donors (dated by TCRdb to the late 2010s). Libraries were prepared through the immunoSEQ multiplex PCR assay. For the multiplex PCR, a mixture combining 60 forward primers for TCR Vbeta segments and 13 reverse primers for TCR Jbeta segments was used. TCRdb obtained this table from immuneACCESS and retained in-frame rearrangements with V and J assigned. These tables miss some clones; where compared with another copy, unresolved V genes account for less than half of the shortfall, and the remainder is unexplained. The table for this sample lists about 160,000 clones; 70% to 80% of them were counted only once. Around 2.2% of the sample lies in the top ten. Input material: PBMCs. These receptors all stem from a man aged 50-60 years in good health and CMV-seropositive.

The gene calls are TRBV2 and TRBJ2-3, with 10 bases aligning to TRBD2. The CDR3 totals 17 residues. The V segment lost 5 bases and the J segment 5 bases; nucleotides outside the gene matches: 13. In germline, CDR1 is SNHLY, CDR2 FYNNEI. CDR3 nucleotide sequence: TGTGCCAGCAGTCCCCGGACTAGCGGTGCGGTGCTAGATACGCAGTATTTT. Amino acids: CASSPRTSGAVLDTQYF.

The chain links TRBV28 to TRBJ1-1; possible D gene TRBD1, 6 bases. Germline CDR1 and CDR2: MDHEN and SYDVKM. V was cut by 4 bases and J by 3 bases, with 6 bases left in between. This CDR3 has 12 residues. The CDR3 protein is CASSSGDTEAFF. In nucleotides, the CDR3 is TGTGCCAGCAGTTCAGGGGACACTGAAGCTTTCTTT.

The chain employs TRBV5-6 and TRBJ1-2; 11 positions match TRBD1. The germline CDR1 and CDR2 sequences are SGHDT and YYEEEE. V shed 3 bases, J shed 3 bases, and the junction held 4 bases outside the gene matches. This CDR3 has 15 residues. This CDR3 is CASSWGTGGHYGYTF. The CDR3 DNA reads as TGTGCCAGCAGCTGGGGGACAGGGGGTCACTATGGCTACACCTTC.

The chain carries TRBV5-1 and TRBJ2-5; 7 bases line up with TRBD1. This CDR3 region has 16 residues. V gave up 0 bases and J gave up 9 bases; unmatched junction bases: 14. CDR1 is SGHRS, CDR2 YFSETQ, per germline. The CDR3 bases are TGCGCCAGCAGCTTGGCCGAAAGGGCCAAGGGGGCGGCCCAGTACTTC. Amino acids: CASSLAERAKGAAQYF.

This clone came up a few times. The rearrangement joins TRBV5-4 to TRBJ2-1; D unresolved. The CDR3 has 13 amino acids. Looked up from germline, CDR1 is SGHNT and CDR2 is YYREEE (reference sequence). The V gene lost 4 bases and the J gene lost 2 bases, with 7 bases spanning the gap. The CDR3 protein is CASSPNTYNEQFF. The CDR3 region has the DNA TGTGCCAGCAGCCCGAACACCTACAATGAGCAGTTCTTC.

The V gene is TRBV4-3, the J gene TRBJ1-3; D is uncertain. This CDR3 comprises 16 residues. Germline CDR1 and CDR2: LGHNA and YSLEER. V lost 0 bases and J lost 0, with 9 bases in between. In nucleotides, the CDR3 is TGCGCCAGCAGCCAAGATCGAGGAGCCTCTGGAAACACCATATATTTT. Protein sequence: CASSQDRGASGNTIYF.

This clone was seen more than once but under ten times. The CDR3: CASSQDPTSGGYEQYF. CDR3 in DNA: TGCGCCAGCAGCCAAGATCCGACTAGCGGGGGCTACGAGCAGTACTTC. This sequence joins TRBV4-3 and TRBJ2-7, with 12 positions matching TRBD2. CDR3 size: 16 residues. Germline CDR1 is LGHNA and CDR2 is YSLEER. The V gene end was trimmed by 0 bases and the J gene end by 3 bases; junction bases not matched to a gene: 3.

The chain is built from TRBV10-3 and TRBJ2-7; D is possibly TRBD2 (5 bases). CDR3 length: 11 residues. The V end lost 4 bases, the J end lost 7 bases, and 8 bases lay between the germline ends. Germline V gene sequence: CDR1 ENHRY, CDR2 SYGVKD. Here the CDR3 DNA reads TGTGCCATCAGTGGATTAGCGGAGCAGTACTTC. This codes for CAISGLAEQYF.

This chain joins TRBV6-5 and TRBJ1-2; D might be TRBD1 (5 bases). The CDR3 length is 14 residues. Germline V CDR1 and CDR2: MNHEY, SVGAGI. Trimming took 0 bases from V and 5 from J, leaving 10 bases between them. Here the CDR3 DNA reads TGTGCCAGCAGTTACTCTCGACAGATTTATGGCTACACCTTC. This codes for CASSYSRQIYGYTF.